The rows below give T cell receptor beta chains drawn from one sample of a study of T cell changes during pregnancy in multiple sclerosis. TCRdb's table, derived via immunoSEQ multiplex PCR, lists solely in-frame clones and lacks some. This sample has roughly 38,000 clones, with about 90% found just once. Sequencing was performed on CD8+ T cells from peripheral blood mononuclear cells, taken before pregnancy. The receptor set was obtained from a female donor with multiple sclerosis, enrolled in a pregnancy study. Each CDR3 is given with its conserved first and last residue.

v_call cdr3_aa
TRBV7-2 CASSLRGDYPGATGELFF
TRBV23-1 CASSQSGQNEQYF
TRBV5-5 CASTSRQGPAFF
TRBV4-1 CASSPQGIPHEQYF
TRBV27 CASSHKDRGLSKNIQYF
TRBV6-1 CASSEGTSGSYEQYF
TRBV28 CASRRTSARSYEQYF
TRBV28 CASSLREPGTGVLGGANVLTF
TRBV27 CASSAGRNEQFF
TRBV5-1 CASSLAGKEDTEAFF
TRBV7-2 CASSLAWGGAYEQFF
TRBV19 CASSIGSLPETQYF
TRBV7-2 CASSASGSGYTF
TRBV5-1 CASSLVMDSLSYEQYF
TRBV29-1 CSVYRGSTEAFF
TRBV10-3 CAIRTTGGSYEQYF
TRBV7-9 CASSPTGTTTDTQYF
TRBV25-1 CASSETGGDYGYTF
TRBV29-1 CSVEEQGQGSYEQYF
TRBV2 CASSGEGQAQETQYF
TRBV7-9 CASGANYGYTF
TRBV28 CASSSDRLGQPQHF
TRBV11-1 CASSLRGAYGYTF
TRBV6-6 CAGSGGSGNEQFF
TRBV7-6 CASSPTTSGGSYNEQFF
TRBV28 CASSPLEDRGDYEQYF
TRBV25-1 CASSAGYEQYF
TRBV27 CASYPRVVRITEAFF